This TCR beta chain was observed in a study of cytomegalovirus exposure and HLA in healthy donors. This clone was seen once. Amplification used 60 Vbeta primers and 13 Jbeta primers. Sequenced by immunoSEQ multiplex PCR; TCRdb stores in-frame clones only, minus some. Here the sample spans 130,000 or so clones, roughly 86% being singletons. The CDR3 sequence is 16 residues long. Germline CDR1 LNHDA, CDR2 SQIVND (reference sequence). Trimming left V 3 bases short and J 4 bases short, with 16 bases between. The donors gave bone marrow, and they were healthy. The chain uses TRBV19 and TRBJ2-1; TRBD1 might be the D (5 bases). The source is a man younger than 30 in good health and CMV-seropositive. Source material: PBMCs. The chain's CDR3 is CASSIEVWGQYNEQFF. CDR3 DNA sequence: TGTGCCAGTAGTATCGAGGTCTGGGGCCAGTACAATGAGCAGTTCTTC.